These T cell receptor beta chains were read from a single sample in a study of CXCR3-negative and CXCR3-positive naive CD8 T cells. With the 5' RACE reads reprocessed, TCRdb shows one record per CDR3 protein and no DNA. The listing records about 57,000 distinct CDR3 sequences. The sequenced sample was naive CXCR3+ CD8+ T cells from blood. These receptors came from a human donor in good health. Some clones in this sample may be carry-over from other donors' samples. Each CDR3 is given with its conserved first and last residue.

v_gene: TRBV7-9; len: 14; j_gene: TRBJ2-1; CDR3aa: CASSLEGSDNEQFF
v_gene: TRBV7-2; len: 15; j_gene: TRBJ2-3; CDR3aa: CASTTLRGSMDTQYF
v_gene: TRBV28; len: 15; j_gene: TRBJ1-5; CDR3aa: CASSFVGASNQPQHF
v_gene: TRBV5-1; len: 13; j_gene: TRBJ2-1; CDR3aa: CASSLVSYNEQFF
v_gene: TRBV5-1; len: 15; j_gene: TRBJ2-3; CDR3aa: CASSLGGREADTQYF
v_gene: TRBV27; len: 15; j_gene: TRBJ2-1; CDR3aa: CASSSPGQGFDEQFF
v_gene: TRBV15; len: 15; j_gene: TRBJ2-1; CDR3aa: CATSRDLGSFNEQFF
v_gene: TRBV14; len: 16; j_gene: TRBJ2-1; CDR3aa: CASSLPLAGAYNEQFF
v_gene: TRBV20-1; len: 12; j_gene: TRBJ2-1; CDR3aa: CSATTGDNEQFF
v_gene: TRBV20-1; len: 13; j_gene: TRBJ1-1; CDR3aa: CSARNTGNTEAFF
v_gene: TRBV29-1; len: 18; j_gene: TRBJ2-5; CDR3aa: CSVEVVPGGQEYQETQYF
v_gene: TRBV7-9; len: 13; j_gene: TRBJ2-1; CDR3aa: CASSPRGYNEQFF
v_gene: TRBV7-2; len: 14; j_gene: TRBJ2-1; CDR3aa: CASSLWEKDNEQFF
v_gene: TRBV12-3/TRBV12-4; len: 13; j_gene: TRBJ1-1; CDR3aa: CASTEVGQGRAFF
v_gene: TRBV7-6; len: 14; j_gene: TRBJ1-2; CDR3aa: CASSLRAGAHGYTF
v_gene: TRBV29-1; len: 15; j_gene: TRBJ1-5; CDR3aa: CSAAGGVDSNQPQHF
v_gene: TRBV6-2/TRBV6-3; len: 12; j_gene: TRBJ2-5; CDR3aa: CASSWIQETQYF
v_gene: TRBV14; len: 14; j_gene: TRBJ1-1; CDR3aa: CASSQDWGGSEAFF
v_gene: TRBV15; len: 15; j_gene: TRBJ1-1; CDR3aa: CATSRDRGIGTEAFF
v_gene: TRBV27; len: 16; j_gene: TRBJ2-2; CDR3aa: CASSSGLATAGRELFF
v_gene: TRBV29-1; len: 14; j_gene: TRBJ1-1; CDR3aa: CSVRRTTRDTEAFF
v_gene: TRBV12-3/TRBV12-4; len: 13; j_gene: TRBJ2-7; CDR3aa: CASSSRLDYEQYF
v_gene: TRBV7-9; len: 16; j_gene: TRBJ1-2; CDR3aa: CASSSRNRVGLGGYTF
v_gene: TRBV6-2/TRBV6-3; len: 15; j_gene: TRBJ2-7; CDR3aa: CASSFSDRSSYEQYF
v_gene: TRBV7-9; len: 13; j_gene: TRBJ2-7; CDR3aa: CASSHIPFYEQYF
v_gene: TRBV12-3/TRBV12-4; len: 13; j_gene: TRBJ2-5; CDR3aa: CASSWQVKETQYF
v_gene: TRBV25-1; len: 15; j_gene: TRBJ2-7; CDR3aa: CASSEGRGQRYEQYF
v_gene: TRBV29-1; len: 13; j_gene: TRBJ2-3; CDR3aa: CSVTWGPTDTQYF
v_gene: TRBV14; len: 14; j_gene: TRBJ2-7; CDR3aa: CASSRTGRGYEQYF
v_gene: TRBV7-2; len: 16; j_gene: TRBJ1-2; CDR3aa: CASSLETGPASGGYTF
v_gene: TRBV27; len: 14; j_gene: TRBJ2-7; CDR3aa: CASSSPGLDYEQYF
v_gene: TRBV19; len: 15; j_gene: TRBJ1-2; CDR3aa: CASSLTEAESYGYTF
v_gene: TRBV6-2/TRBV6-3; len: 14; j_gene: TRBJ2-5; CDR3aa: CASSQDRGQETQYF
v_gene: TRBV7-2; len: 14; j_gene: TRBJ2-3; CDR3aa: CASSLALGTDTQYF
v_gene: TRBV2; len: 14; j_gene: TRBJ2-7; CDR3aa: CASSEAARGHEQYF
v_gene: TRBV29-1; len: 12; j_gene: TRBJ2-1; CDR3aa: CSVVTRYNEQLF
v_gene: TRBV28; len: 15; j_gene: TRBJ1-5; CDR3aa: CASSLVFKGDQPQHF
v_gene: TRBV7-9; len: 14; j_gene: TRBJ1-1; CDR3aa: CASSRTGANTEAFF
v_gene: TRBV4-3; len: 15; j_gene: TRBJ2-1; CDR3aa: CASSFGQGPSNEQFF
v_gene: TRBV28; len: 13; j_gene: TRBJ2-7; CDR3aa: CASRNQGGDEQYF
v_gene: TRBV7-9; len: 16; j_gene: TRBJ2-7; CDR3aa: CASSPTGARLSYEQYF